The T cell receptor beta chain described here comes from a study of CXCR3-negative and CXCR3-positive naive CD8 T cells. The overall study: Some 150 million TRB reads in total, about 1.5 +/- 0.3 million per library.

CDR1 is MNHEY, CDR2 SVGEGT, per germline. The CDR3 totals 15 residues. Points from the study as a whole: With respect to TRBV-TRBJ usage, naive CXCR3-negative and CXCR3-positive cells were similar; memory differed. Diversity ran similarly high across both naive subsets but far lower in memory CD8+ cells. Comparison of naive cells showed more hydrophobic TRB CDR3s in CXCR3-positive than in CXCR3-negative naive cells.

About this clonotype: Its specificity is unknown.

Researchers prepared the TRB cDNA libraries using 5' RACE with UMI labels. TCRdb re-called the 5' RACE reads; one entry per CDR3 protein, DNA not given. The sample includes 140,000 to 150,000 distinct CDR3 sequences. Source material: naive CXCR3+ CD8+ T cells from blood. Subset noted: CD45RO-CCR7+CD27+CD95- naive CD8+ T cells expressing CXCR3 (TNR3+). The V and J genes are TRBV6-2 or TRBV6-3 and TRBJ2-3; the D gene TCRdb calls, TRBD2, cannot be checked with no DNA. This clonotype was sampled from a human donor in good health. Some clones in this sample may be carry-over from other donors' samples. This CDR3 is CASSLTSGGADTQYF.